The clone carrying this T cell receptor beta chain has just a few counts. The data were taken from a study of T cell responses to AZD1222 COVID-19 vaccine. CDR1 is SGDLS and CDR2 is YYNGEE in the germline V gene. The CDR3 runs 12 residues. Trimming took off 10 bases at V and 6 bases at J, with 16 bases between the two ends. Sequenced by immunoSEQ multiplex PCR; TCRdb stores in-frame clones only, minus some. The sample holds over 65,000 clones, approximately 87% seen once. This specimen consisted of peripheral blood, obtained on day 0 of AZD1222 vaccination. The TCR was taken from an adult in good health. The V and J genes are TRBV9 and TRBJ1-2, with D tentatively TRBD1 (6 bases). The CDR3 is CAGRRGDDGYTF. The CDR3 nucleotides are TGTGCCGGTAGAAGGGGGGATGATGGCTACACCTTC.